The rows below give T cell receptor beta chains drawn from one sample of a study of shared clonotypes between healthy human individuals. Method: immunoSEQ multiplex PCR; TCRdb's copy keeps in-frame clones and lacks some. The sample carries under 700,000 clones, around 96% recorded once. Material for sequencing was naive CD8+ T cells sorted from blood. These receptors were obtained from a woman in her 30s in good health. CDR3s include the opening cysteine and the closing phenylalanine or tryptophan. The order of the fields is clone size, V gene, D gene, J gene, CDR3 DNA, CDR3 protein. D genes are given only for firm matches. A row's size may be missing; if present it is once, few, many or a size class.

>-|TRBV30|TRBD2|TRBJ2-5
TGTGCCTGGAGTGGGGAGGGCCAAGAGACCCAGTACTTC
CAWSGEGQETQYF
>once|TRBV7-9|-|TRBJ2-5
TGTGCCAGCAGCTCACCCGGCATCCCAAGAGGAGAGACCCAGTACTTC
CASSSPGIPRGETQYF
>-|TRBV7-8|TRBD2|TRBJ2-5
TGTGCCAGCAGCTTGGCCCCTAGCGGCAAAGAGACCCAGTACTTC
CASSLAPSGKETQYF
>once|TRBV19|-|TRBJ2-3
TGTGCCAGTAGTATGGCGTCCACAGATACGCAGTATTTT
CASSMASTDTQYF
>-|TRBV27|TRBD1|TRBJ1-5
TGTGCCAGTAACCCCGGGACAGGGGGTAAGGGGCCCCAGCATTTT
CASNPGTGGKGPQHF
>-|TRBV28|-|TRBJ2-7
TGTGCCAGCAGTTTGGTTGGGCAGGCTGACTACGAGCAGTACTTC
CASSLVGQADYEQYF
>-|TRBV4-1|TRBD2|TRBJ2-7
TGCGCCAGCAGCCAGCGGGAGGGGCTCGAGCAGTACTTC
CASSQREGLEQYF
>-|TRBV27|-|TRBJ2-1
TGTGCCGCCGGAATACAGGGTTTTGAGCAGTTCTTC
CAAGIQGFEQFF
>few|TRBV29-1|-|TRBJ2-1
TGCAGCGTTGGAGGACAGTCGGGTAATGAGCAGTTCTTC
CSVGGQSGNEQFF
>-|TRBV9|TRBD1|TRBJ1-1
TGTGCCAGCACCTCAGGGGGTGTGAACACTGAAGCTTTCTTT
CASTSGGVNTEAFF
>-|TRBV2|TRBD1|TRBJ1-5
TGTGCCAGCAGAGCAGGGGGCAGGGGCAATCAGCCCCAGCATTTT
CASRAGGRGNQPQHF
>-|TRBV28|-|TRBJ2-1
TGTGCCAGCAGTTCCATAGCGAGACTAGAGTACAATGAGCAGTTCTTC
CASSSIARLEYNEQFF
>-|TRBV6-5|TRBD2|TRBJ2-2
TGTGCCAGCAGTTACCCTGGACTAGGCAACACCGGGGAGCTGTTTTTT
CASSYPGLGNTGELFF
>-|TRBV5-1|-|TRBJ2-3
TGCGCCAGCAGCTTAGGGCACTACGGACTCACAGATACGCAGTATTTT
CASSLGHYGLTDTQYF
>once|TRBV28|TRBD2|TRBJ2-1
TGTGCCAGCAGTGGGACTAGCGGGAGTTTAAGTGCTGAGCAGTTCTTC
CASSGTSGSLSAEQFF
>-|TRBV1|-|TRBJ2-1
TGCACCAGCAGCCAAGAATTAGAAAGCGGGAGCCGGGATGAGCAGTTCTTC
CTSSQELESGSRDEQFF
>-|TRBV15|-|TRBJ1-5
TGTGCCACCAGCATGTGGACAGCAGATAGCAATCAGCCCCAGCATTTT
CATSMWTADSNQPQHF
>once|TRBV7-3|-|TRBJ2-3
TGTGCCAGCAGCTTAACGGCGGACTATTTAGATACGCAGTATTTT
CASSLTADYLDTQYF
>-|TRBV9|-|TRBJ2-2
TGTGCCAGCAGCGCGGCAGGGGAGCTGTTTTTT
CASSAAGELFF
>-|TRBV7-2|-|TRBJ2-3
TGTGCCAGCAGCTTAGGGGGGCCGAGGGTATTAACAGATACGCAGTATTTT
CASSLGGPRVLTDTQYF
>-|TRBV15|TRBD1|TRBJ1-5
TGTGCCACCGGTCTGACAGGGGGTTCGCCCCAGCATTTT
CATGLTGGSPQHF
>once|TRBV29-1|-|TRBJ2-7
TGCAGCGTTGGCCCCAGTGGCTACGAGCAGTACTTC
CSVGPSGYEQYF
>-|TRBV27|TRBD1|TRBJ1-5
TGTGCCAGCAGCACAGACAGGGAGGCTCAGCCCCAGCATTTT
CASSTDREAQPQHF
>-|TRBV9|TRBD1|TRBJ2-1
TGTGCCAGCAGCCAGGGGGCCTACAATGAGCAGTTCTTC
CASSQGAYNEQFF
>-|TRBV27|TRBD2|TRBJ2-7
TGTGCCAGCAGTCCAAGACTAGCGGGAGACGAGCAGTACTTC
CASSPRLAGDEQYF
>-|TRBV6-5|TRBD2|TRBJ2-7
TGTGCCACACGGTCTAGCGGGTACACTTACGAGCAGTACTTC
CATRSSGYTYEQYF
>-|TRBV28|-|TRBJ2-7
TGTGCCAGCAGTTTACAGACCCGCTACGAGCAGTACTTC
CASSLQTRYEQYF
>once|TRBV19|-|TRBJ2-7
TGTGCCAGTAGTATGGACGTTCGTAGGGAGCAGTACTTC
CASSMDVRREQYF
>-|TRBV5-6|TRBD2|TRBJ2-7
TGTGCCAGCTACCCCGCTTGGGGCGGGAGTGTCCACGAGCAGTACTTC
CASYPAWGGSVHEQYF
>-|TRBV27|-|TRBJ2-5
TGTGCCAGCAGTCCCCCGGGGAAGGGGCGAGAGACCCAGTACTTC
CASSPPGKGRETQYF
>once|TRBV10-1|-|TRBJ2-7
TGCGCCAGCAGTGAGTCGAGCTACGAGCAGTACTTC
CASSESSYEQYF
>-|TRBV9|-|TRBJ2-2
TGTGCCAGCAGCAACCCCACCGGGGAGCTGTTTTTT
CASSNPTGELFF
>-|TRBV9|-|TRBJ1-1
TGTGCCAGCAGCGGAGGGACACTCCACACTGAAGCTTTCTTT
CASSGGTLHTEAFF
>-|TRBV29-1|-|TRBJ2-1
TGCAGCGCCGTACTACCCCTTGCCTACAATGAGCAGTTCTTC
CSAVLPLAYNEQFF
>-|TRBV2|-|TRBJ1-1
TGTGCCAGCAGTCCAGGGAGGGCTGAAGCTTTCTTT
CASSPGRAEAFF
>once|TRBV29-1|-|TRBJ1-5
TGCAGCGTTGAAGTTGGTACAGGTATCGGTCAGCCCCAGCATTTT
CSVEVGTGIGQPQHF
>-|TRBV11-2|-|TRBJ2-3
TGTGCCAGCAGCTACCGGGAAGGGGCCACAGATACGCAGTATTTT
CASSYREGATDTQYF
>-|TRBV13|TRBD1|TRBJ2-7
TGTGCCAGCAGCTTAGGCGGACAGGGGATCTCCTACGAGCAGTACTTC
CASSLGGQGISYEQYF
>-|TRBV27|-|TRBJ1-5
TGTGCCAGCAGTAATGGGGACGTGACAAGAAATAGCAATCAGCCCCAGCATTTT
CASSNGDVTRNSNQPQHF
>-|TRBV28|-|TRBJ1-1
TGTGCCAGCAGTTTCGGAAGAAGTACTGAAGCTTTCTTT
CASSFGRSTEAFF